This T cell receptor beta chain was obtained from a study of blood T cells in healthy people across ages. A sample-barcoded 5' primer and a J-beta primer mix were used in a second PCR of roughly 7 to 11 cycles. TCRdb ran MiXCR on the 5' RACE reads and lists one entry per CDR3 protein. The sample lists hundreds of thousands of distinct CDR3 sequences; 45% to 50% were seen once. V was shortened by 5 bases and J by 2 bases, with 16 bases between the two germline ends. CDR1 and CDR2 from the germline V gene are DFQATT and SNEGSKA (reference sequence). The CDR3 is 14 amino acids. The V and J genes are TRBV20-1 and TRBJ2-7, with a tentative D call TRBD2 (5 bases). The TCR sequence derives from a woman aged 55-70 years in good health. Input material: blood. CDR3 DNA: TGCAGTGCTTCCAAGGCACTAGGGACCTACGAGCAGTACTTC. It translates to CSASKALGTYEQYF.